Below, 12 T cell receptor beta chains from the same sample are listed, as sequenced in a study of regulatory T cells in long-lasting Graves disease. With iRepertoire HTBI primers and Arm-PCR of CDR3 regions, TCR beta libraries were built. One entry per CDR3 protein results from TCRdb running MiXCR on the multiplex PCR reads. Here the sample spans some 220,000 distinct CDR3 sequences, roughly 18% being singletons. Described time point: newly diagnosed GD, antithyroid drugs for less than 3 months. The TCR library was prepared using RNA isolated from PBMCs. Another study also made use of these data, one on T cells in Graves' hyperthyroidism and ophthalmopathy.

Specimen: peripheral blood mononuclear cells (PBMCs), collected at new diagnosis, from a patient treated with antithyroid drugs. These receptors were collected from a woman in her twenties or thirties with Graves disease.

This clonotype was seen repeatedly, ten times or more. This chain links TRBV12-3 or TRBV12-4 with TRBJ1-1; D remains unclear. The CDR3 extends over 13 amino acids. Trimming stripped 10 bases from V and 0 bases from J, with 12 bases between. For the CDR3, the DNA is TGTGCCAACCGACGGGGATTGAACACTGAAGCTTTCTTT. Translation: CANRRGLNTEAFF.

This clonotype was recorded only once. CDR3 DNA: TGCAGCGTTGATGCTAGCGAGGTCACAGATACGCAGTATTTT. Translating gives CSVDASEVTDTQYF. The chain carries TRBV29-1 and TRBJ2-3; TRBD2 is a possible D gene (6 bases). Trimming removed 3 bases from V and 2 bases from J, with 12 bases in between. CDR3 length: 14 amino acids. Germline loops: CDR1 SQVTM, CDR2 ANQGSEA.

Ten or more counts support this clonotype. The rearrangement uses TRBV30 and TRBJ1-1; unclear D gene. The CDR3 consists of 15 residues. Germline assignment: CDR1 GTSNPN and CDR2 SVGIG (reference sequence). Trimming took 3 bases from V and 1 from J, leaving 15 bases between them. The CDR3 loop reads CAWRGIGESNTEAFF. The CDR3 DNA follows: TGTGCCTGGAGAGGGATAGGAGAGTCGAACACTGAAGCTTTCTTT.

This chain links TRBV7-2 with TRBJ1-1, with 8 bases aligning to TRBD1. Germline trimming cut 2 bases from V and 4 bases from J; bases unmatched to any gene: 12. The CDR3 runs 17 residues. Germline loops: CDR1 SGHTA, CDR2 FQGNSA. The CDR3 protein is CASSLRPQGAMGTEAFF. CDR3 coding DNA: TGTGCCAGCAGCTTAAGGCCGCAGGGGGCAATGGGCACTGAAGCTTTCTTT.

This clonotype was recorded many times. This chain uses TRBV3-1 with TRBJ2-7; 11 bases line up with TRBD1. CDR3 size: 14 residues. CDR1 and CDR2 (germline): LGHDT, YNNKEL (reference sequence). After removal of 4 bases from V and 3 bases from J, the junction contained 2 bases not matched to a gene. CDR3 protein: CASSRDRGYYEQYF. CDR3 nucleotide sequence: TGTGCCAGCAGCCGGGACAGGGGGTACTACGAGCAGTACTTC.

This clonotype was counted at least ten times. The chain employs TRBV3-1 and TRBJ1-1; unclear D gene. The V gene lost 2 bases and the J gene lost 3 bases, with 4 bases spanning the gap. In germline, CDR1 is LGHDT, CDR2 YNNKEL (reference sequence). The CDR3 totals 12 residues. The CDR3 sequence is CASSQRDTEAFF. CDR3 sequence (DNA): TGTGCCAGCAGCCAAAGGGACACTGAAGCTTTCTTT. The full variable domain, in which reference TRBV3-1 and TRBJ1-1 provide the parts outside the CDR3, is DTAVSQTPKYLVTQMGNDKSIKCEQNLGHDTMYWYKQDSKKFLKIMFSYNNKELIINETVPNRFSPKSPDKAHLNLHINSLELGDSAVYFCASSQRDTEAFFGQGTRLTVV.

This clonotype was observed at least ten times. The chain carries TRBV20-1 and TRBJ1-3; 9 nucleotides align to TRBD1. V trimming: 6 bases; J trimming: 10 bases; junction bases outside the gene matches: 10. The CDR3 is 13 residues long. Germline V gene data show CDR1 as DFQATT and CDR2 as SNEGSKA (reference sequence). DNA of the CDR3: TGCAGTGCCCCGGACAGGGGAGGGCGGACCATATATTTT. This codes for CSAPDRGGRTIYF.

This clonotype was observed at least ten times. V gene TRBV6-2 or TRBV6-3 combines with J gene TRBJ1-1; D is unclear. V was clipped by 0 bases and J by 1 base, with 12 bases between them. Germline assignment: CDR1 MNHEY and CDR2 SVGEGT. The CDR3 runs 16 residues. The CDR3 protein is CASSYSGTWGNTEAFF. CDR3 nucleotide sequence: TGTGCCAGCAGTTACTCGGGCACCTGGGGGAACACTGAAGCTTTCTTT.

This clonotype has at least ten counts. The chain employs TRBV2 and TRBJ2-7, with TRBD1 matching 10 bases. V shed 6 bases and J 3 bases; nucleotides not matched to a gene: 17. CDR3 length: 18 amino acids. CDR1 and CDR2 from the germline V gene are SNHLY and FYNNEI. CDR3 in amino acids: CASSTPLDRGRPLYEQYF. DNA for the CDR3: TGTGCCAGCAGCACCCCCCTGGACAGGGGGAGGCCCCTCTACGAGCAGTACTTC. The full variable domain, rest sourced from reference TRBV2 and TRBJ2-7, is EPEVTQTPSHQVTQMGQEVILRCVPISNHLYFYWYRQILGQKVEFLVSFYNNEISEKSEIFDDQFSVERPDGSNFTLKIRSTKLEDSAMYFCASSTPLDRGRPLYEQYFGPGTRLTVT.

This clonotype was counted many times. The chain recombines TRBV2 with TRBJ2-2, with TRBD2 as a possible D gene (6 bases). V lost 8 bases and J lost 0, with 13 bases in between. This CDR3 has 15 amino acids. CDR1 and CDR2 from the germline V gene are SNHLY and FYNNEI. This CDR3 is CASVVGGSNTGELFF. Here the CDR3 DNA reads TGTGCCAGCGTGGTGGGAGGTTCGAACACCGGGGAGCTGTTTTTT.

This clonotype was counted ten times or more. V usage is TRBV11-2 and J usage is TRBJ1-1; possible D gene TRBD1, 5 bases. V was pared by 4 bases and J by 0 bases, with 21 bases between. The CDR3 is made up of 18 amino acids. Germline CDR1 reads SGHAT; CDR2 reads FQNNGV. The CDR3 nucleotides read TGTGCCAGCAGCTCAAGACGCTCAACGGGACGGCTGAACACTGAAGCTTTCTTT. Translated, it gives CASSSRRSTGRLNTEAFF.

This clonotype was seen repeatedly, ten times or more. This CDR3 is CASSFMGQASYEQYF. CDR3 nucleotide sequence: TGTGCCAGCAGTTTTATGGGACAGGCATCCTACGAGCAGTACTTC. This chain uses TRBV28 with TRBJ2-7; TRBD1 matches at 8 bases. Unmatched junction bases numbered 5, after V lost 3 bases and J lost 1 base. Germline CDR1 reads MDHEN; CDR2 reads SYDVKM. The length of the CDR3 is 15 residues.